This TCR beta chain comes out of a study of blood T cell repertoires in COVID-19. As for the study in general: COVID-19 samples from acute and convalescent phases originated in the United States, Italy and Spain. Sources were T cells, B-cell-depleted T cells, or PBMCs; the material itself was cDNA or gDNA.

Participants were aged about 18 to 100 years from about two dozen US areas. Cohorts were assigned according to the clinical history that participants reported. TCRdb keeps only in-frame clones here, not all; method: immunoSEQ multiplex PCR. The sample shows a few hundred thousand clones, around nine tenths of them seen only once. The length of the CDR3 is 15 residues. Looked up from germline, CDR1 is ENHRY and CDR2 is SYGVKD. Trimming stripped 4 bases from V and 7 bases from J, with 16 bases between. The chain employs TRBV10-3 and TRBJ1-4, with D tentatively TRBD1 (5 bases). The clonotype comes from a woman in her forties or fifties who had recovered from COVID-19. The sequencing input was PBMCs or T cells enriched from blood (not recorded which). The CDR3 coding sequence is TGTGCCATCAGTGGTGGGGTAGGGGCCGGTGAAAAACTGTTTTTT. This codes for CAISGGVGAGEKLFF.